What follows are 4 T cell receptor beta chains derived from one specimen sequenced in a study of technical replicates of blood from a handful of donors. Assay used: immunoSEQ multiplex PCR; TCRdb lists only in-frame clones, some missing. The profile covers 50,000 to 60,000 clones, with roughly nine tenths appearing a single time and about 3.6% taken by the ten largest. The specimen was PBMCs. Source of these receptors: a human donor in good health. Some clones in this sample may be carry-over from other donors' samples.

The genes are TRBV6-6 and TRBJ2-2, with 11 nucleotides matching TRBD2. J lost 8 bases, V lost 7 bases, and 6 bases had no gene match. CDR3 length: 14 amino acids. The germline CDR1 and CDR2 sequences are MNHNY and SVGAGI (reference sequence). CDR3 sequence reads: CASILAGGKGELFF. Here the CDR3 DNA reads TGTGCCAGCATCTTAGCGGGGGGGAAGGGGGAGCTGTTTTTT.

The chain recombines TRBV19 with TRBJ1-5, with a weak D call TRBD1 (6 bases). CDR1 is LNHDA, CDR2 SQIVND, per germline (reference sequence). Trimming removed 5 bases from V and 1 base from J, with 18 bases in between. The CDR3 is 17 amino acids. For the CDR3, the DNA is TGTGCCAGTAGTTTTGGGGGCGTAGCTTTAAGCAATCAGCCCCAGCATTTT. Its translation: CASSFGGVALSNQPQHF.

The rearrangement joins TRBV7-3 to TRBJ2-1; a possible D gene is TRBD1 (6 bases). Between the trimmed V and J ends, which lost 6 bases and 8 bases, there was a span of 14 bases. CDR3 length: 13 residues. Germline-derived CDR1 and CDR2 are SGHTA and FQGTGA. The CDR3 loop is CASRPGAADEQFF. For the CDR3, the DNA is TGTGCCAGCAGGCCAGGGGCGGCGGATGAGCAGTTCTTC.

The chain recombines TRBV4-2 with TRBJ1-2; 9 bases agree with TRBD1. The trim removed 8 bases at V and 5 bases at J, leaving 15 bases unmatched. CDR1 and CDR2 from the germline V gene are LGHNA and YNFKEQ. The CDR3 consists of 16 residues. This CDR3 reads CASYTGGAAPWYGYTF. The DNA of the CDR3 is TGTGCCAGCTATACAGGGGGCGCGGCCCCTTGGTATGGCTACACCTTC.